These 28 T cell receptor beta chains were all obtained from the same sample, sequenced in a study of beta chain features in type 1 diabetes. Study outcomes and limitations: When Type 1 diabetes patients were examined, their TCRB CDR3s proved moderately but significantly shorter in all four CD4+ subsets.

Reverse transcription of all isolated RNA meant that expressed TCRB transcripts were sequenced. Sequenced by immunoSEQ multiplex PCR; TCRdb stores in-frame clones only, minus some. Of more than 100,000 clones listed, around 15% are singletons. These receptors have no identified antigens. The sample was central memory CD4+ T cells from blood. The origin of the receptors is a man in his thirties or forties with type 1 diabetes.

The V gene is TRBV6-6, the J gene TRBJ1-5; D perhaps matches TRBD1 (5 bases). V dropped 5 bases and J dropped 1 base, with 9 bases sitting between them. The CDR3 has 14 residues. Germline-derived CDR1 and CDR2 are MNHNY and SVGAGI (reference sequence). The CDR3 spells CASSPRDSNQPQHF. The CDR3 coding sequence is TGTGCCAGCAGTCCCCGGGACAGCAATCAGCCCCAGCATTTT.

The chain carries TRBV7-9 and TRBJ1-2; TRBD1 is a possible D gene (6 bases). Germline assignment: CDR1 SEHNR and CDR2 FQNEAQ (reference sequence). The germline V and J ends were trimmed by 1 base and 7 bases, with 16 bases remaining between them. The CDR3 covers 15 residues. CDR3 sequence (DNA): TGTGCCAGCAGCTTAGACGAGCTGGGGGCTGGTGGCTACACCTTC. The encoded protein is CASSLDELGAGGYTF.

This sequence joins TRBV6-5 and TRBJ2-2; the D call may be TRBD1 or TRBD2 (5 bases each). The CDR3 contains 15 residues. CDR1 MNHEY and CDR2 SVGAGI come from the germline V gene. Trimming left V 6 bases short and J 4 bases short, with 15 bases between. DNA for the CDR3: TGTGCCAGCAGCCGTTGGGGGTCGCTCACCGGGGAGCTGTTTTTT. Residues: CASSRWGSLTGELFF.

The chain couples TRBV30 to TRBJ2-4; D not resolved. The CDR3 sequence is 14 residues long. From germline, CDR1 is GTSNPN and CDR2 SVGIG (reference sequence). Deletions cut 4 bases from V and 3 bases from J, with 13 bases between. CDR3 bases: TGTGCCTGGAAAGGGCCCTTGGTCAAAAACATTCAGTACTTC. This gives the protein CAWKGPLVKNIQYF.

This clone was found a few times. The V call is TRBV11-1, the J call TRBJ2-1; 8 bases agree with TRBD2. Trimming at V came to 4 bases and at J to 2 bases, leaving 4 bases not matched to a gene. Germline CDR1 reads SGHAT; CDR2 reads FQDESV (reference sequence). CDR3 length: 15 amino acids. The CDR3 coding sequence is TGTGCCAGCAGCTCCGGGACTAGAACCTACAATGAGCAGTTCTTC. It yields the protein CASSSGTRTYNEQFF.

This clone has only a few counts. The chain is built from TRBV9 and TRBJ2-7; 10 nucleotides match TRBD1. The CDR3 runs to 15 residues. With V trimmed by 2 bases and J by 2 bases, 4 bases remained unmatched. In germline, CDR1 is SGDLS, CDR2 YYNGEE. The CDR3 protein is CASSVGTGEAYEQYF. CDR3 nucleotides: TGTGCCAGCAGCGTTGGGACAGGGGAAGCCTACGAGCAGTACTTC.

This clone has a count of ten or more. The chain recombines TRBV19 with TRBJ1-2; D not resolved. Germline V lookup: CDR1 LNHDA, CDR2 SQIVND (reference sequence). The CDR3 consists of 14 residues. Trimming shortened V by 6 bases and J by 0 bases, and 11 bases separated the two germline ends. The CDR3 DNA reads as TGTGCCAGTAGCGAAAGGGAGACTAACTATGGCTACACCTTC. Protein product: CASSERETNYGYTF. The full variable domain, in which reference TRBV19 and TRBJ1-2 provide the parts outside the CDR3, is DGGITQSPKYLFRKEGQNVTLSCEQNLNHDAMYWYRQDPGQGLRLIYYSQIVNDFQKGDIAEGYSVSREKKESFPLTVTSAQKNPTAFYLCASSERETNYGYTFGSGTRLTVV.

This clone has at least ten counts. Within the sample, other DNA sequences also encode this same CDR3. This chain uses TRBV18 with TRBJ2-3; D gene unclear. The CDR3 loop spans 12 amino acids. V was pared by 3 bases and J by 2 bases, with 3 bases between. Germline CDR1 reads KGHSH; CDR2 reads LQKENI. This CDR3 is CASSPTTDTQYF. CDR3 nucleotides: TGTGCCAGCTCACCGACCACAGATACGCAGTATTTT.

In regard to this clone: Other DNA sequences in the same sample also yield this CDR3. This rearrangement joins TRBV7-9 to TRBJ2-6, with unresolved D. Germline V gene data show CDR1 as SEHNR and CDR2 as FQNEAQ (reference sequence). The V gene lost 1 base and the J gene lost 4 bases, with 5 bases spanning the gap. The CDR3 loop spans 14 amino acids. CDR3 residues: CASSLVGGANVLTF. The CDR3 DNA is TGTGCCAGCAGCTTAGTTGGCGGGGCCAACGTCCTGACTTTC.

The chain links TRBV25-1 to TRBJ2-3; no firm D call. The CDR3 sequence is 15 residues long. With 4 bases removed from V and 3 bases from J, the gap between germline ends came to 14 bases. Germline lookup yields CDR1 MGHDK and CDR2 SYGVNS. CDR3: CASSARIRVTDTQYF. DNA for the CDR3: TGTGCCAGCAGTGCTAGAATTAGAGTAACAGATACGCAGTATTTT.

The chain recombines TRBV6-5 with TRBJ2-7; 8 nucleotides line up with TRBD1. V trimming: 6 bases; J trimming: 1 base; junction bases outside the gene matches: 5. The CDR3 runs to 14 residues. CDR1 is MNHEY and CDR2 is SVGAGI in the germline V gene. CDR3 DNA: TGTGCCAGCAGCACCGGGACAGGATCCTACGAGCAGTACTTC. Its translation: CASSTGTGSYEQYF.

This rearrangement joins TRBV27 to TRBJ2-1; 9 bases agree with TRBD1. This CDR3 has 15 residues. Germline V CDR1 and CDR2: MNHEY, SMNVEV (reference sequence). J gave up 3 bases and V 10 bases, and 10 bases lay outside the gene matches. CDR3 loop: CATARGQGSYNEQFF. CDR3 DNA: TGTGCCACCGCGCGGGGACAGGGCAGCTACAATGAGCAGTTCTTC.

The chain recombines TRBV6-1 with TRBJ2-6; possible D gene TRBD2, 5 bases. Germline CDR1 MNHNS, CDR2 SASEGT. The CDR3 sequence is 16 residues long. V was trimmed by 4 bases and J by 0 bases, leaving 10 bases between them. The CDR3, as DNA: TGTGCCAGCAGTGGCGGGTCCCGCTCTGGGGCCAACGTCCTGACTTTC. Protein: CASSGGSRSGANVLTF.

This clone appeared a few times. CDR3 DNA sequence: TGTGCCTGGAGTGTGTTTGGTGGCGGGGAGCTGTTTTTT. Residues: CAWSVFGGGELFF. The genes are TRBV30 and TRBJ2-2; D ambiguous. Per the germline V gene, CDR1 is GTSNPN and CDR2 is SVGIG (reference sequence). V dropped 0 bases and J dropped 7 bases, with 9 bases sitting between them. The CDR3 extends over 13 amino acids.

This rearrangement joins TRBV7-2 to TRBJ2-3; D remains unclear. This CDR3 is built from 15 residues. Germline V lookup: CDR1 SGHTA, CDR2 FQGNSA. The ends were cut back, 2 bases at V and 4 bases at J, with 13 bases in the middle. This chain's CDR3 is CASSLSAIKSDTQYF. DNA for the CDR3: TGTGCCAGCAGCTTATCAGCGATCAAATCAGATACGCAGTATTTT.

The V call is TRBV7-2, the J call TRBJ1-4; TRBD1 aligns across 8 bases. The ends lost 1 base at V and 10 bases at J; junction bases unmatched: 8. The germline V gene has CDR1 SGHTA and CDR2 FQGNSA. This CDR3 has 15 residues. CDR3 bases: TGTGCCAGCAGCTTAGAGGAAGGACAGGGAGTAAAACTGTTTTTT. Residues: CASSLEEGQGVKLFF.

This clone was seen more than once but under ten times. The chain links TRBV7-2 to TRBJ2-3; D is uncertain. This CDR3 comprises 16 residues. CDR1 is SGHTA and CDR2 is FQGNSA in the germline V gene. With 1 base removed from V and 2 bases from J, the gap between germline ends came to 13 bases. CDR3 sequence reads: CASSLGRGIFTDTQYF. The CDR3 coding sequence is TGTGCCAGCAGCTTAGGGCGCGGAATCTTCACAGATACGCAGTATTTT.

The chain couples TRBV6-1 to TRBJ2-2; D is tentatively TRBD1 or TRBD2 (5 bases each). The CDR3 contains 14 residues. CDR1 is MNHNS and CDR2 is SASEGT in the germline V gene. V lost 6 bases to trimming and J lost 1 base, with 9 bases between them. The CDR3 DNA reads TGTGCCAGCAGCCAGGGAGTGAACACCGGGGAGCTGTTTTTT. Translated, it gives CASSQGVNTGELFF.

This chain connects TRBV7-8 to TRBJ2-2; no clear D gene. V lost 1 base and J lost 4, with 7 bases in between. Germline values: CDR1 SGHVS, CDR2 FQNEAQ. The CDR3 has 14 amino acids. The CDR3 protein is CASSLGGPTGELFF. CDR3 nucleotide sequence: TGTGCCAGCAGCTTAGGCGGCCCCACCGGGGAGCTGTTTTTT.

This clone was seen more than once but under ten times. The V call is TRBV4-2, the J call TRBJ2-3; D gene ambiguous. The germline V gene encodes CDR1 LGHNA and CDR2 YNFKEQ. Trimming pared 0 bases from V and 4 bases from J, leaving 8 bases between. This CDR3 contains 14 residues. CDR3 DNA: TGTGCCAGCAGCCAAGATCGGAGATCAGATACGCAGTATTTT. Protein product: CASSQDRRSDTQYF.

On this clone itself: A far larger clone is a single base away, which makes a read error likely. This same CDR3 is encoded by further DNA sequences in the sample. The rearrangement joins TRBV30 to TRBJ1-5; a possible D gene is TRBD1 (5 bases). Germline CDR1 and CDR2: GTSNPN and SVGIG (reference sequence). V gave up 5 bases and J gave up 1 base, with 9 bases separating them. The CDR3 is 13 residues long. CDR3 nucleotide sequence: TGTGCCTGGCGTGGGGACAGCAATCAGCCCCAGCATTTT. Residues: CAWRGDSNQPQHF. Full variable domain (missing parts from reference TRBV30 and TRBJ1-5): SQTIHQWPATLVQPVGSPLSLECTVEGTSNPNLYWYRQAAGRGLQLLFYSVGIGQISSEVPQNLSASRPQDRQFILSSKKLLLSDSGFYLCAWRGDSNQPQHFGDGTRLSIL.

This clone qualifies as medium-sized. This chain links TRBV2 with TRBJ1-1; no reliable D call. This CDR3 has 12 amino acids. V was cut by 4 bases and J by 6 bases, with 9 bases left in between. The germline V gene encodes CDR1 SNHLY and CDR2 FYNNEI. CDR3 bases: TGTGCCAGCAGTGGGGCTTTGGCTGAAGCTTTCTTT. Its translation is CASSGALAEAFF.

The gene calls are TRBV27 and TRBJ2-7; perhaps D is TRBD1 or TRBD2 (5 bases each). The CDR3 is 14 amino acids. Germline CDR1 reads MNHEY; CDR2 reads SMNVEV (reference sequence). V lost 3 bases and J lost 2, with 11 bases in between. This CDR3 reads CASSFGTPPYEQYF. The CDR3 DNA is TGTGCCAGCAGTTTTGGGACCCCACCCTACGAGCAGTACTTC.

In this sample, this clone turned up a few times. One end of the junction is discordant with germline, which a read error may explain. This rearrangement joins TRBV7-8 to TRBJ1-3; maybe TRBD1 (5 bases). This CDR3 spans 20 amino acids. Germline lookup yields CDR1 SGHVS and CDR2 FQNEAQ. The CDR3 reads CASILGPPRGNIPPGNTIYF. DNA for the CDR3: TGTGCCAGCATCTTAGGGCCCCCACGGGGCAACATCCCTCCTGGAAACACCATATATTTT.

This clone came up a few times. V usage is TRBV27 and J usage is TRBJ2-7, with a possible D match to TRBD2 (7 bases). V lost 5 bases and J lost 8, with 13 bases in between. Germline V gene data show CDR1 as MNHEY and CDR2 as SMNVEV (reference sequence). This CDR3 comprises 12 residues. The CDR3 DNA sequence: TGTGCCAGCAGTCCCCGGCGGGGGCAGCAGTACTTC. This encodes CASSPRRGQQYF.

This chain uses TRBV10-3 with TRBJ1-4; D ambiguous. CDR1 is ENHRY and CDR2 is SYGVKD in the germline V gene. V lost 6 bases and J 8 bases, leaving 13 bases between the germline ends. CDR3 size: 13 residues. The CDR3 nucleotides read TGTGCCATCAGCCGGGGTCGGTGGGAAAAACTGTTTTTT. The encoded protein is CAISRGRWEKLFF.

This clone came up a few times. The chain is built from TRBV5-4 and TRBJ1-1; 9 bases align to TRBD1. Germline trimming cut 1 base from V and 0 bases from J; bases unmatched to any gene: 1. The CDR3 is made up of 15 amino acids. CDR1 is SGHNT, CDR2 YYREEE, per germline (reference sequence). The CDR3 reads CASSLRQGVNTEAFF. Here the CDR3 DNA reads TGTGCCAGCAGCTTGAGACAGGGGGTGAACACTGAAGCTTTCTTT.

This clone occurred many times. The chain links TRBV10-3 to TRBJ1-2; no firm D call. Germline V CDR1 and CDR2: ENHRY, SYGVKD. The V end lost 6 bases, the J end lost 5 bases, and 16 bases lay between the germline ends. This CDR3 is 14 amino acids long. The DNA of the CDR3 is TGTGCCATCAGCACGAACCGGGTTGAATATGGCTACACCTTC. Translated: CAISTNRVEYGYTF.